Each of the 21 T cell receptor beta chains below was sequenced from the same sample in a study of control samples from healthy donors and cancer patients. Assay: immunoSEQ multiplex PCR; the TCRdb copy retains only in-frame clones and omits some. The sample includes some 41,000 clones, 70% to 90% of them seen just once. Specimen: PBMCs. These receptors were obtained from a woman aged 55-70 years with lung cancer.

The rearrangement joins TRBV20-1 to TRBJ2-1; 9 bases match TRBD2. Trimming removed 3 bases from V and 0 bases from J; junction bases left unmatched: 3. The germline CDR1 and CDR2 sequences are DFQATT and SNEGSKA (reference sequence). The CDR3 is made up of 15 amino acids. The CDR3 protein is CSASRSGSSYNEQFF. CDR3 nucleotides: TGCAGTGCTAGTCGTAGCGGGAGCTCCTACAATGAGCAGTTCTTC.

The chain links TRBV7-9 to TRBJ2-2, with D perhaps TRBD1 or TRBD2 (5 bases each). V was cut by 5 bases and J by 3 bases, with 13 bases left in between. Germline lookup yields CDR1 SEHNR and CDR2 FQNEAQ (reference sequence). The CDR3 consists of 15 residues. The CDR3 DNA follows: TGTGCCAGCAGCCTCCGGGACGGGGACACCGGGGAGCTGTTTTTT. It encodes CASSLRDGDTGELFF.

The chain recombines TRBV30 with TRBJ2-3; a weak D match, TRBD2 (5 bases). The germline V gene has CDR1 GTSNPN and CDR2 SVGIG (reference sequence). Trimming took off 1 base at V and 1 base at J, with 12 bases between the two ends. There are 15 residues in the CDR3. CDR3 DNA: TGTGCCTGGAGTGATGGGGAGCTCGGCACAGATACGCAGTATTTT. Amino acids: CAWSDGELGTDTQYF.

The chain links TRBV13 to TRBJ2-2, with D maybe TRBD2 (5 bases). Germline loops: CDR1 PRHDT, CDR2 FYEKMQ (reference sequence). V was shortened by 1 base and J by 5 bases, with 17 bases between the two germline ends. The CDR3 loop spans 17 amino acids. The CDR3 bases are TGTGCCAGCAGCTTAGTAACCGGGAAGGTGGGGACCGGGGAGCTGTTTTTT. Translating gives CASSLVTGKVGTGELFF. Full variable domain (rest looked up from reference TRBV13 and TRBJ2-2): AAGVIQSPRHLIKEKRETATLKCYPIPRHDTVYWYQQGPGQDPQFLISFYEKMQSDKGSIPDRFSAQQFSDYHSELNMSSLELGDSALYFCASSLVTGKVGTGELFFGEGSRLTVL.

This clone was seen only once. This chain joins TRBV24-1 and TRBJ1-4; D perhaps matches TRBD1 (6 bases). The germline CDR1 and CDR2 sequences are KGHDR and SFDVKD. This CDR3 is built from 15 residues. Trimming pared 0 bases from V and 8 bases from J, leaving 12 bases between. CDR3 protein: CATSDLVQGVEKLFF. The CDR3 coding sequence is TGTGCCACCAGTGATTTGGTACAGGGAGTCGAAAAACTGTTTTTT.

The V call is TRBV27, the J call TRBJ1-5, with D hard to call. The CDR3 spans 14 residues. Between the trimmed V and J ends, which lost 5 bases and 6 bases, there was a span of 14 bases. Germline V lookup: CDR1 MNHEY, CDR2 SMNVEV (reference sequence). The CDR3 sequence: CASSGAGLGQPQHF. Written as DNA, the CDR3 is TGTGCCAGCAGTGGAGCGGGTTTGGGTCAGCCCCAGCATTTT.

The V and J genes are TRBV5-6 and TRBJ2-2; 8 bases are shared with TRBD1. The germline V gene has CDR1 SGHDT and CDR2 YYEEEE. The CDR3 has 15 residues. V was pared by 1 base and J by 5 bases, with 4 bases of the junction left unmatched. CDR3 in DNA: TGTGCCAGCAGCTTGAGGGACAGGCTAACCGGGGAGCTGTTTTTT. Amino acids: CASSLRDRLTGELFF.

The rearrangement links TRBV3-1 (or the pseudogene TRBV3-2) to TRBJ2-3; D remains unclear. The CDR3 has 14 amino acids. V lost 4 bases, J lost 4 bases, and 12 bases lay in between. CDR1 is LGHDT, CDR2 YNNKEL, per germline (reference sequence). The CDR3 loop is CASSLGGISDTQYF. CDR3 DNA: TGTGCCAGCAGCCTGGGTGGGATTTCAGATACGCAGTATTTT.

The chain uses TRBV14 and TRBJ2-2; no reliable D call. The V end was cut by 1 base, the J end by 4 bases, with 10 bases between. Looked up from germline, CDR1 is SGHDN and CDR2 is FVKESK. This CDR3 contains 15 residues. Written as DNA, the CDR3 is TGTGCCAGCAGCCAAGGGCTTCCGAGCACCGGGGAGCTGTTTTTT. Translation: CASSQGLPSTGELFF.

This chain connects TRBV7-6 to TRBJ2-2; TRBD2 matches 11 bases. Per the germline V gene, CDR1 is SGHVS and CDR2 is FNYEAQ. J gave up 4 bases and V 2 bases, and 6 bases lay outside the gene matches. The CDR3 is made up of 17 amino acids. In DNA, the CDR3 is TGTGCCAGCAGCTTAAAGCTAGCGGGAGGTGGCACCGGGGAGCTGTTTTTT. Translation: CASSLKLAGGGTGELFF.

This clone was seen a handful of times. The chain links TRBV7-7 to TRBJ2-2; D is unresolved. Deletions cut 5 bases from V and 7 bases from J, with 14 bases between. Germline CDR1 SSHAT, CDR2 FNYEAQ (reference sequence). The CDR3 totals 14 residues. CDR3 DNA: TGTGCCAGCAGCCCGCTAGGATATAACGGGGAGCTGTTTTTT. Protein product: CASSPLGYNGELFF.

J is TRBJ2-7 and V is TRBV7-6, with D hard to call. The V gene's germline CDR1 is SGHVS and CDR2 FNYEAQ. Between the trimmed V and J ends, which lost 1 base and 3 bases, there was a span of 10 bases. The CDR3 is made up of 14 amino acids. The chain's CDR3 is CASSLDTNNYEQYF. As DNA, the CDR3 is TGTGCCAGCAGCTTAGACACAAACAACTACGAGCAGTACTTC.

The J gene is TRBJ2-7, the V gene TRBV5-1; TRBD2 matches 8 bases. The CDR3 contains 18 residues. Germline V gives CDR1 SGHRS, CDR2 YFSETQ. After removal of 1 base from V and 3 bases from J, the junction contained 15 bases not matched to a gene. CDR3 DNA sequence: TGCGCCAGCAGCTTGTGGGCTAGCGGGCCCACCCAGAACTACGAGCAGTACTTC. Translation: CASSLWASGPTQNYEQYF.

This clone was counted once. The chain recombines TRBV6-1 with TRBJ2-1, with D maybe TRBD2 (5 bases). Trimming took 3 bases from V and 5 from J, leaving 14 bases between them. CDR3 length: 15 amino acids. From germline, CDR1 is MNHNS and CDR2 SASEGT. CDR3 DNA: TGTGCCAGCAGTGACCCGCCTAGCCTTAACAATGAGCAGTTCTTC. Translation gives CASSDPPSLNNEQFF.

The V call is TRBV5-1, the J call TRBJ1-2; D is possibly TRBD1 (5 bases). This CDR3 comprises 16 residues. V shed 0 bases and J shed 13 bases, with 25 bases lying between them. CDR1 and CDR2 (germline): SGHRS, YFSETQ. The CDR3 DNA reads as TGCGCCAGCAGCTTGGCCGGTCTGGGAAGGAGCGGGGCGCCCACCTTC. The encoded protein is CASSLAGLGRSGAPTF.

The chain recombines TRBV28 with TRBJ1-2; the D is unclear. With 6 bases removed from V and 4 bases from J, the gap between germline ends came to 6 bases. Germline CDR1 MDHEN, CDR2 SYDVKM. The CDR3 is 11 residues long. The DNA of the CDR3 is TGTGCCAGCAGAAAAGGCTATGGCTACACCTTC. It codes for CASRKGYGYTF.

The chain joins TRBV19 to TRBJ1-6, with D perhaps TRBD1 (5 bases). V lost 3 bases and J lost 1, with 7 bases in between. CDR1 is LNHDA, CDR2 SQIVND, per germline (reference sequence). The CDR3 consists of 15 residues. DNA of the CDR3: TGTGCCAGTAGTATGGGGGGGTCCTATAATTCACCCCTCCACTTT. Its protein product is CASSMGGSYNSPLHF.

The chain has TRBV7-3 and TRBJ2-1, with TRBD2 identical over 12 bases. Germline assignment: CDR1 SGHTA and CDR2 FQGTGA. This CDR3 is 15 amino acids long. The V segment lost 5 bases and the J segment 6 bases; nucleotides outside the gene matches: 5. The CDR3 region is CASSSLAGGTNEQFF. DNA of the CDR3: TGTGCCAGCAGCAGCCTAGCGGGAGGGACCAATGAGCAGTTCTTC.

The chain recombines TRBV7-3 with TRBJ2-7; no reliable D call. V was shortened by 2 bases and J by 5 bases, with 13 bases between the two germline ends. This CDR3 has 14 amino acids. Germline V lookup: CDR1 SGHTA, CDR2 FQGTGA. CDR3 nucleotides: TGTGCCAGCAGCTTATACACGAGACCCCACGAGCAGTACTTC. Amino acid sequence: CASSLYTRPHEQYF.

The chain carries TRBV5-5 and TRBJ2-3; no clear D gene. V was trimmed by 0 bases and J by 1 base, leaving 6 bases between them. CDR1 SGHKS and CDR2 YYEKEE come from the germline V gene (reference sequence). CDR3 length: 14 amino acids. CDR3 amino acids: CASSLGTGTDTQYF. CDR3 bases: TGTGCCAGCAGCTTGGGGACCGGCACAGATACGCAGTATTTT. The full variable domain, with the rest looked up from reference TRBV5-5 and TRBJ2-3, is DAGVTQSPTHLIKTRGQQVTLRCSPISGHKSVSWYQQVLGQGPQFIFQYYEKEERGRGNFPDRFSARQFPNYSSELNVNALLLGDSALYLCASSLGTGTDTQYFGPGTRLTVL.

The chain carries TRBV4-2 and TRBJ1-2, with D hard to call. V was shortened by 4 bases and J by 8 bases, with 14 bases between the two germline ends. The CDR3 extends over 13 amino acids. CDR1 and CDR2 (germline): LGHNA, YNFKEQ. The CDR3 loop is CASSRSAEEGYTF. The CDR3 DNA sequence: TGTGCCAGCAGCCGATCGGCAGAAGAAGGCTACACCTTC.